This T cell receptor beta chain came from a study of siplizumab effects on memory and regulatory T cells. Study-level findings and limits: Only a minor fraction of alloreactive clones mapped to unstimulated subsets.

Generated by immunoSEQ multiplex PCR, the TCRdb table keeps only in-frame clones and is missing some. The sample records some 100,000 clones, roughly 97% being singletons. This clone was found once. Its target is not known. The same CDR3 also results from other DNA sequences found in this sample. The germline V gene encodes CDR1 SGHNT and CDR2 YYREEE (reference sequence). V was pared by 0 bases and J by 1 base, with 4 bases of the junction left unmatched. The CDR3 totals 16 residues. The receptor was isolated from a human donor in good health. The sample was naive CD4+ T cells sorted from blood. The rearrangement links TRBV5-4 to TRBJ2-3; 8 nucleotides line up with TRBD2. The CDR3 nucleotides read TGTGCCAGCAGCTTGGGGGGGCGGGGGGGCACAGATACGCAGTATTTT. Translated: CASSLGGRGGTDTQYF.